This T cell receptor beta chain was captured by sequencing in a study of T cells after yellow fever vaccination. Study-wide points: The secondary T-cell response peaked on day 5, not day 15, but was weaker. At 95% to 98% for CD4 and roughly 87% for CD8, most primary-vaccination clones showed up again after the booster.

The germline V gene has CDR1 SGHRS and CDR2 YFSETQ. V lost 0 bases and J lost 10, with 14 bases in between. The CDR3 is 15 residues long. The study made its TCR cDNA through 5'RACE template switching. That step introduced a universal primer site along with UMIs. Using its own MiXCR run on the 5' RACE reads, TCRdb lists one record per CDR3 protein. The sample yields 120,000 or so distinct CDR3 sequences, about 6.8% seen once. For this clonotype: What it binds is unknown. Being one base from a much bigger clone, this may be a read error.

This TCR was recovered from a man aged 18 to 29 who received the YFV17D yellow fever vaccine. V is TRBV5-1 and J is TRBJ1-6; D gene uncertain. This sample comprised CD4+ T cells sorted from PBMCs, obtained around 45 days after the first yellow fever vaccination. The CDR3 coding sequence is TGCGCCAGCAGCTTGGCCGGAGGGCGAAAGTCACCCCTCCACTTT. Protein product: CASSLAGGRKSPLHF. Full variable domain (outside the CDR3, taken from reference TRBV5-1 and TRBJ1-6): KAGVTQTPRYLIKTRGQQVTLSCSPISGHRSVSWYQQTPGQGLQFLFEYFSETQRNKGNFPGRFSGRQFSNSRSEMNVSTLELGDSALYLCASSLAGGRKSPLHFGNGTRLTVT.